Sequencing of this T cell receptor beta chain was carried out in a study of early T cells in non-severe SARS-CoV-2 infection. MiXCR, run by TCRdb on the 5' RACE reads, gives a single entry per CDR3 protein. The sample includes around 48,000 distinct CDR3 sequences, approximately 13% of them seen just once. Of note for this clonotype: Antigen: not known.

Study outcomes and limitations: Clonotype matching in VDJdb favored anti-spike CD8 responses and did not capture private and CD4 specificities.

This TCR derives from an adult who was a healthcare worker with PCR-confirmed SARS-CoV-2 infection or an uninfected control (not recorded which). Sequencing was performed on whole blood.

CDR3 nucleotide sequence: TGCGCCAGCAGTGGGAGCGGGACCGCGAACACCGGGGAGCTGTTTTTT. Protein product: CASSGSGTANTGELFF. This sequence joins TRBV10-2 and TRBJ2-2; TRBD2 aligns across 7 bases. The CDR3 runs to 16 residues. V shed 4 bases, J shed 0 bases, and the junction held 5 bases outside the gene matches. Germline CDR1 reads WSHSY; CDR2 reads SAAADI.